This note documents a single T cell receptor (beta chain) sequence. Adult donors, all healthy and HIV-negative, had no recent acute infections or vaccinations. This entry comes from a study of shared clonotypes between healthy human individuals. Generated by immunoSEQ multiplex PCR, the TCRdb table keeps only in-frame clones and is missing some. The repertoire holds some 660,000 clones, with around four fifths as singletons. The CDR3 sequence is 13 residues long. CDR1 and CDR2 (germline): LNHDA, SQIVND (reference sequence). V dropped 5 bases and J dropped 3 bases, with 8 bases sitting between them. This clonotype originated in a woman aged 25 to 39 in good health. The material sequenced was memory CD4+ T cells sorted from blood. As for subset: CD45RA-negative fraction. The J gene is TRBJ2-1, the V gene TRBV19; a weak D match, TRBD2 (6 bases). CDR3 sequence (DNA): TGTGCCAGTAGTCCGGGGGACTACAATGAGCAGTTCTTC. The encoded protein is CASSPGDYNEQFF. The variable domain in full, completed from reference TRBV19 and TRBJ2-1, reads DGGITQSPKYLFRKEGQNVTLSCEQNLNHDAMYWYRQDPGQGLRLIYYSQIVNDFQKGDIAEGYSVSREKKESFPLTVTSAQKNPTAFYLCASSPGDYNEQFFGPGTRLTVL.